This TCR beta chain comes out of a study of shared clonotypes between healthy human individuals (dated by TCRdb to about 2020). Looking at the study overall: A few men and a couple of women, aged 18 to 49 years, made up the cohort. Per donor, three plates each were used for CD4 naive and CD4 memory, two for CD8 naive, and one for CD8 memory. Different laboratories and diverse techniques were used to prepare libraries and sequence TCR repertoires, to increase sequencing depth and limit assay-specific biases. Between about 0.9 and 8.9 billion PBMCs per donor were obtained by leukapheresis. Blood TCR repertoires of five healthy adults were deeply sequenced to estimate repertoire size and the extent of clonotype sharing between individuals.

Counted from cysteine to phenylalanine, this CDR3 has 15 amino acids. This entry keeps only the CDR3 DNA: 45 bases, framed from base 1. CDR1 and CDR2, looked up from the germline V gene, are SGHDT and YYEEEE. V gives up 4 bases and J gives up 1 base, and the segment between their germline ends measures 12 bases. Results and caveats for the whole study, not just this receptor: Even with the large sequencing depth, rarefaction of the sorted-subset datasets indicated that sequencing was incomplete. Larger estimated clonotype richness was generally found for naive subsets than for memory subsets. Across a few donors, roughly 5% of naive CD4, roughly 3.5% of naive CD8, approximately 2.5% of memory CD4, and 0.3% to 0.45% of memory CD8 clonotypes were shared. The small number of donors limited the genetic and exposure-history diversity represented. Sampling was limited to blood, and TCR repertoires in tissue likely differ from TCR repertoires in blood. Compared with non-shared clonotypes, the clonotypes found in all four sorted-subset donors had higher generation probabilities. Based on pairwise subsampling, the degree of clonotype sharing among donors was expected to be affected by sequencing depth.

Healthy HIV-negative adults with no recently reported acute infections or vaccinations were included as donors. Every donor was a Caucasian adult living in Nashville, Tennessee, USA. CD4+ T cells were enriched by magnetic negative selection, after which naive cells were positively selected on CD45RA and the negative fraction was taken as the memory subset. After blood collection by leukapheresis, PBMCs were isolated using Ficoll-Histopaque density gradient centrifugation and then cryopreserved in the vapor phase of liquid nitrogen. Analytical flow cytometry was used to check the purity and quantity of every magnetically sorted T cell population. From each sorted fraction, genomic DNA was isolated and quantified by UV absorbance on a Nanodrop 2000c. TCR CDR3 regions were amplified from genomic DNA by multiplex PCR using the deep immunoSEQ assay. Extracted genomic DNA from each cell subset was spread evenly across all wells of several immunoSEQ 96-well plates, with each plate serving as a replicate. For sorted subsets, around 0.2 ug genomic DNA, equal to tens of thousands of T cell genomes, was loaded into each replicate PCR. Purified libraries were measured with a Qubit 3.0 fluorometer, size-checked on a Bioanalyzer 2100, and measured again with the KAPA Library Quantification kit. Every immunoSEQ 96-well plate was sequenced on a dedicated single-read 150-cycle Illumina NextSeq 550 flow cell. Per the source publication's procedure: Because only junctional sequences without quality scores were contained in the immunoSEQ output, filtering matching that applied to full-length reads could not be performed. To assign V/J genes and CDR3, sequences were annotated using PyIR, a Python wrapper for IgBLAST v1.9, with IMGT germline references. Reads were removed for weak V/J assignments (E-value above 1e-6), missing CDR3, stop codons, out-of-frame junctions, or ambiguous translated residues. A V3J clonotype was defined by an identical inferred V gene, J gene, and CDR3 amino acid sequence. The percentage overlap between two repertoires was calculated by dividing the number of shared unique clonotypes by the size of the smaller repertoire. RTK rarefaction, the Chao1 estimator, and Recon v2.1 estimates of unobserved clonotypes were used to assess repertoire richness. Generation probabilities were computed with OLGA for all TCRbeta clonotypes obtained by the gDNA method from several donors. TCRdb took over this immuneACCESS table, retaining in-frame rearrangements with V and J assigned. Such tables are incomplete; in checked studies, under half of the missing clones stem from an unresolved V gene, and the remainder is unexplained. Clone size and the V and J calls come from that table; the DNA yielded D and trimming. This sample holds 600,000 to 700,000 clones; around 73% were observed only once. Roughly 1.9% of the sample is taken by the ten largest.

Regarding this clone: The clone's antigen remains unknown. No quality values exist for individual bases; no much larger clone is one base distant.

The sequencing input was memory CD4+ T cells sorted from blood. This specimen's cell subset or site label, interpreted: CD45RA-negative fraction. Recombination connected TRBV5-6 to TRBJ2-1; TRBD2 could be the D gene, as 6 bases match. The TCR sequence derives from a woman aged 25 to 39 in good health. The nucleotide sequence is TGTGCCAGCAGCCCCGGCCTAGCGTCCTACAATGAGCAGTTCTTC. It codes for CASSPGLASYNEQFF.